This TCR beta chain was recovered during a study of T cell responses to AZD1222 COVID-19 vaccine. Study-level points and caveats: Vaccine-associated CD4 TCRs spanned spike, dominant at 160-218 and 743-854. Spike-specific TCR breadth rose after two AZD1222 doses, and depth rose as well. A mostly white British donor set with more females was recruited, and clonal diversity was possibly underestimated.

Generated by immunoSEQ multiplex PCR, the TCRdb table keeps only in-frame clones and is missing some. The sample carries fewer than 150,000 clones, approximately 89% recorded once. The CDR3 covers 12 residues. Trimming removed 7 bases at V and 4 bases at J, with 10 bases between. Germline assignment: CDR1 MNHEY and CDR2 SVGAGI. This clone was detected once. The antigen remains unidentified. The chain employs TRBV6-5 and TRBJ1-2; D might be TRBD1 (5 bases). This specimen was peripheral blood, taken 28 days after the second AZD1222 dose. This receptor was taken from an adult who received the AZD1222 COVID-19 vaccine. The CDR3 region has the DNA TGTGCCAGCACCGGGGCACTCTATGGCTACACCTTC. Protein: CASTGALYGYTF.